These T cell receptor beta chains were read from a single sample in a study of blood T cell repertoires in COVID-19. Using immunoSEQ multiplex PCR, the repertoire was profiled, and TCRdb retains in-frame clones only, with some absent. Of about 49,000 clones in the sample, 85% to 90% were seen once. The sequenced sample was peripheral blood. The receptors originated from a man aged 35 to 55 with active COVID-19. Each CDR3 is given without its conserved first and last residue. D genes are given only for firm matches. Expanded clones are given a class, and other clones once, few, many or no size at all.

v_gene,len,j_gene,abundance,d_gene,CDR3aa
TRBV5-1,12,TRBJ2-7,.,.,ASRPLTYSYEQY
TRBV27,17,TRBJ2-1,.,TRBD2,ASSFQGLAGGPLYNEQF
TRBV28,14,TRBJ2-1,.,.,ASSFSPRRTYNEQF
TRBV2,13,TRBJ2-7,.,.,ASQADRTNRYEQY
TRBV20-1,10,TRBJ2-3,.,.,SASFGPDTQY
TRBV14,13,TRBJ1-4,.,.,ASSQVGGRREKLF
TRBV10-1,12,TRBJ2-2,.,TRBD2,ATPGRSGVGELF
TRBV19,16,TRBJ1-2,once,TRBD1,ASSTWDRGQRDNYGYT
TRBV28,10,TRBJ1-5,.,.,ASSTPGLPQH
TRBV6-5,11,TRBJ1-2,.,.,ASSASQGYGYT
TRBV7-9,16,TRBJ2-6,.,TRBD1,ASSGKRDRVGGANVLT
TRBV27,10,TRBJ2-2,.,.,ASSFVRGELF
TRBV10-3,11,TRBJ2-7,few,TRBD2,AISDGGWDEQY
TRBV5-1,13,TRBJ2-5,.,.,ASSPPVEGRETQY
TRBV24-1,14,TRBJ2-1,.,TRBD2,ATSRPSGHSGNEQF
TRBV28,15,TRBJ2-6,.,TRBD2,ASSFKGLLSGANVLT
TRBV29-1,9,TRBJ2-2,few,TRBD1,SGGTDPELF
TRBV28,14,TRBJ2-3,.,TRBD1,ASSIRGAGGPDTQY
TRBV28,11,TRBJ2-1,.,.,ALSGSSYNEQF
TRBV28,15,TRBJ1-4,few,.,ASSFARALTNDEKLF
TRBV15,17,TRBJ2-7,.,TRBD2,ATSPLRGSTSGRSYEQY
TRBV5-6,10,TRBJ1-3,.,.,ASEGVGNTIY
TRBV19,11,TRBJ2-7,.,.,ASSIGTPLEQY
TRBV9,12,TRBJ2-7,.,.,ASSKVEVVYEQY
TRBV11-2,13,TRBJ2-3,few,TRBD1,ASSFGTDKTDTQY
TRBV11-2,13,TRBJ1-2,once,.,ASSPTSGVTYGYT
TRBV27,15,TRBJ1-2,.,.,ASSSTGLPIGVYGYT
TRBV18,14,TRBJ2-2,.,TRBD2,ASSPPGLEHTGELF
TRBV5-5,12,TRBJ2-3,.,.,ASSPPVSTDTQY
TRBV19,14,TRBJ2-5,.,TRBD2,ASSIRSGTSPAAQY
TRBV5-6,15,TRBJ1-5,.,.,ASSQVGTQDSNQPQH
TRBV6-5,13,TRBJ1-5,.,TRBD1,ASRPGQGSGQPQH
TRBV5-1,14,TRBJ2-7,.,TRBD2,ASSTVAGQPPDEQY
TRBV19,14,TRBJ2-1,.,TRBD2,ASKGLAASSYNEQF
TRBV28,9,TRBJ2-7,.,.,ASKSGIEQY
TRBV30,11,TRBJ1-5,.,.,AWSSQGRQPQH
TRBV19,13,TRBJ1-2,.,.,ASSRSTGANYGYT
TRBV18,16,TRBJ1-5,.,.,ASSPPKAPGQDNQPQH
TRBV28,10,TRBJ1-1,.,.,ASSVMNTEAF
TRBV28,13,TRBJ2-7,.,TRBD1,ASSSPDRGSYEQY
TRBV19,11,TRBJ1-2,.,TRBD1,ASSFGQVYGYT
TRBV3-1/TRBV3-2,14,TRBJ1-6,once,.,ASSQEPGVFNSPLH
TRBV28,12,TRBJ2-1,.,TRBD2,ASSSGLAGGEQF
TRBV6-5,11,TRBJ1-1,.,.,ASRRGGDTEAF
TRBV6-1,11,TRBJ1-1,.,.,ASSEGENTEAF
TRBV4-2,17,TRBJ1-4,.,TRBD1,ASSQVTVGGVGTNEKLF